Below, 4 T cell receptor beta chains from the same sample are listed, as sequenced in a study of response to subunit inactivated influenza vaccine. One entry per CDR3 protein results from TCRdb running MiXCR on the RT-PCR reads. The repertoire holds about 520,000 distinct CDR3 sequences, with roughly 27% as singletons. The sequenced sample was CD4+ T cells sorted from PBMCs, obtained approximately 5 days after vaccination. The receptors stem from a middle-aged man who received an inactivated influenza vaccine.

This chain uses TRBV5-1 with TRBJ2-5, with D unclear. Germline assignment: CDR1 SGHRS and CDR2 YFSETQ. The CDR3 is 14 amino acids. Deletions cut 1 base from V and 0 bases from J, with 7 bases between. DNA of the CDR3: TGCGCCAGCAGCTTGATGACGGACCAAGAGACCCAGTACTTC. Residues: CASSLMTDQETQYF.

This clonotype has just a few counts. The chain carries TRBV29-1 and TRBJ2-7; 8 nucleotides line up with TRBD2. CDR3 length: 15 amino acids. Per the germline V gene, CDR1 is SQVTM and CDR2 is ANQGSEA. J lost 5 bases, V lost 0 bases, and 9 bases had no gene match. The CDR3 coding sequence is TGCAGCGTTGAAGAATTCGGTAGCGGGGAGAACGAGCAGTACTTC. This gives the protein CSVEEFGSGENEQYF.

This sequence joins TRBV7-2 and TRBJ2-7; TRBD2 matches 8 bases. This CDR3 region has 15 residues. Losses at the gene ends were 2 bases for V and 4 bases for J; bases not matched to a gene: 7. Germline CDR1 and CDR2: SGHTA and FQGNSA. The CDR3 loop is CASSLKGGGKYEQYF. The CDR3 bases are TGTGCCAGCAGCTTAAAGGGCGGGGGGAAATACGAGCAGTACTTC. Full variable domain (outside the CDR3, taken from reference TRBV7-2 and TRBJ2-7): GAGVSQSPSNKVTEKGKDVELRCDPISGHTALYWYRQSLGQGLEFLIYFQGNSAPDKSGLPSDRFSAERTGGSVSTLTIQRTQQEDSAVYLCASSLKGGGKYEQYFGPGTRLTVT.

The V gene is TRBV5-8, the J gene TRBJ2-1, with D perhaps matching TRBD1 (5 bases). Trimming pared 1 base from V and 13 bases from J, leaving 21 bases between. The CDR3 sequence is 15 residues long. Germline lookup yields CDR1 SGHTS and CDR2 YDEGEE. The CDR3 protein is CASSLSLLGAMGQFF. CDR3 DNA: TGTGCCAGCAGCTTGAGTTTATTAGGGGCGATGGGTCAGTTCTTC.